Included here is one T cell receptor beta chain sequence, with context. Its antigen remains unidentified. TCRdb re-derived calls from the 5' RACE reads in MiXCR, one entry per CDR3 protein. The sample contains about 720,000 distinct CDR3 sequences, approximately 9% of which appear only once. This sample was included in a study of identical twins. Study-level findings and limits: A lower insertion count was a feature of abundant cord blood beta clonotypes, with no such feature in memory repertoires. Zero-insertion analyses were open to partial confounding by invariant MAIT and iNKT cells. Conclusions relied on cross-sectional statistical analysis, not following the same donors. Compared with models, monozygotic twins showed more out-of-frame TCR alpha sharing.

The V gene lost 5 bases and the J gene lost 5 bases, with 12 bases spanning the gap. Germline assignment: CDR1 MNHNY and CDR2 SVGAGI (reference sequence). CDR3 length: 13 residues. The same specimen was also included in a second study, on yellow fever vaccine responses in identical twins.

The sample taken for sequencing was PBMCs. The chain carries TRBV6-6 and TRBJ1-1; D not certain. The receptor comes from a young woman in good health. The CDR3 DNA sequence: TGTGCCAGCAGTCAACTGGGAGGGACTGAAGCTTTCTTT. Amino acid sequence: CASSQLGGTEAFF.